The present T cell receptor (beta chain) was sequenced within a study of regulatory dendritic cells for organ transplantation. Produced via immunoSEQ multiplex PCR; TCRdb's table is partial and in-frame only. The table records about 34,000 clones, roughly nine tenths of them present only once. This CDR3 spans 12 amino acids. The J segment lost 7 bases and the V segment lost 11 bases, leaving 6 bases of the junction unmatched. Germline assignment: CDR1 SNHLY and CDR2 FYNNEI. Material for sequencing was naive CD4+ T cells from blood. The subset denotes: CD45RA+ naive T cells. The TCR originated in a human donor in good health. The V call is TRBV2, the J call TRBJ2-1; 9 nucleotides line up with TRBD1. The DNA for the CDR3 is TGTGCCGTCAACAGGGGGCGGAATGAGCAGTTCTTC. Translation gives CAVNRGRNEQFF.